This T cell receptor (beta chain) was observed in a study of early T cells in non-severe SARS-CoV-2 infection. TCRdb passed the 5' RACE reads through MiXCR, listing each CDR3 protein once. The data show 30,000 to 40,000 distinct CDR3 sequences, around 4% seen once. Germline V gene data show CDR1 as DFQATT and CDR2 as SNEGSKA (reference sequence). This CDR3 is 15 amino acids long. V was pared by 1 base and J by 2 bases, with 6 bases of the junction left unmatched. This clonotype was recorded at least ten times. The V call is TRBV20-1, the J call TRBJ2-3, with 7 bases lining up with TRBD2. What was sequenced was whole blood. This TCR was recovered from an adult who was a healthcare worker with PCR-confirmed SARS-CoV-2 infection or an uninfected control (not recorded which). CDR3 residues: CSARASSGATDTQYF. The DNA of the CDR3 is TGCAGTGCTAGAGCATCTAGCGGTGCCACAGATACGCAGTATTTT.